These 18 T cell receptor beta chains share one sample of origin, sequenced in a study of blood T cell repertoires in COVID-19. Some clones are missing from TCRdb's copy, which holds only in-frame ones; the method was immunoSEQ multiplex PCR. This sample has 250,000 to 300,000 clones, with over 70% found just once. The sample consisted of peripheral blood. Receptors were obtained from an elderly man with acute or convalescent COVID-19.

This chain joins TRBV18 and TRBJ1-4; unclear D gene. The CDR3 runs to 12 residues. The V end was cut by 1 base, the J end by 7 bases, with 4 bases between. Germline assignment: CDR1 KGHSH and CDR2 LQKENI. The CDR3 sequence is CASSPQSEKLFF. CDR3 nucleotide sequence: TGTGCCAGCTCACCACAGAGTGAAAAACTGTTTTTT.

The J gene is TRBJ1-1, the V gene TRBV7-2; TRBD1 is a possible D gene (5 bases). In germline, CDR1 is SGHTA, CDR2 FQGNSA. The CDR3 spans 15 residues. V was trimmed by 0 bases and J by 3 bases, leaving 11 bases between them. The CDR3 DNA follows: TGTGCCAGCAGCTTAGCCGCGGACAAATACACTGAAGCTTTCTTT. The encoded protein is CASSLAADKYTEAFF. The variable domain in full, with the rest retrieved from reference TRBV7-2 and TRBJ1-1, is GAGVSQSPSNKVTEKGKDVELRCDPISGHTALYWYRQSLGQGLEFLIYFQGNSAPDKSGLPSDRFSAERTGGSVSTLTIQRTQQEDSAVYLCASSLAADKYTEAFFGQGTRLTVV.

The rearrangement joins TRBV5-1 to TRBJ2-3; D not certain. The CDR3 extends over 15 amino acids. The germline V gene encodes CDR1 SGHRS and CDR2 YFSETQ. The V gene lost 2 bases and the J gene lost 2 bases, with 12 bases spanning the gap. CDR3 DNA sequence: TGCGCCAGCAGCTTTTATAACAGCCCCACAGATACGCAGTATTTT. Translated: CASSFYNSPTDTQYF. Full variable domain (missing parts from reference TRBV5-1 and TRBJ2-3): KAGVTQTPRYLIKTRGQQVTLSCSPISGHRSVSWYQQTPGQGLQFLFEYFSETQRNKGNFPGRFSGRQFSNSRSEMNVSTLELGDSALYLCASSFYNSPTDTQYFGPGTRLTVL.

The chain links TRBV5-4 to TRBJ2-3, with D hard to call. The CDR3 is made up of 13 amino acids. The ends were cut back, 5 bases at V and 1 base at J, with 8 bases in the middle. Per germline, CDR1 SGHNT and CDR2 YYREEE (reference sequence). CDR3 nucleotides: TGTGCCAGCAGAATAACAGGCACAGATACGCAGTATTTT. Amino acid sequence: CASRITGTDTQYF.

The chain recombines TRBV5-1 with TRBJ2-1, with a weak D call TRBD1 (7 bases). V lost 0 bases and J lost 6, with 16 bases in between. Germline V gene sequence: CDR1 SGHRS, CDR2 YFSETQ. The length of the CDR3 is 16 residues. The CDR3 is CASSLVIRQGGNEQFF. Here the CDR3 DNA reads TGCGCCAGCAGCTTGGTTATAAGGCAGGGGGGCAATGAGCAGTTCTTC.

This clone was seen just once. The CDR3 sequence: CASSIPGQTEAFF. In DNA form, the CDR3 reads TGTGCCAGTAGTATTCCTGGACAGACTGAAGCTTTCTTT. This chain uses TRBV19 with TRBJ1-1; perhaps TRBD1 as D (6 bases). This CDR3 is 13 amino acids long. From germline, CDR1 is LNHDA and CDR2 SQIVND (reference sequence). V was clipped by 3 bases and J by 5 bases, with 10 bases between them. The complete variable domain, with remaining parts taken from reference TRBV19 and TRBJ1-1, reads DGGITQSPKYLFRKEGQNVTLSCEQNLNHDAMYWYRQDPGQGLRLIYYSQIVNDFQKGDIAEGYSVSREKKESFPLTVTSAQKNPTAFYLCASSIPGQTEAFFGQGTRLTVV.

The chain is built from TRBV2 and TRBJ2-7; 8 bases align to TRBD1. This CDR3 spans 14 amino acids. The germline gives CDR1 SNHLY, CDR2 FYNNEI. Unmatched junction bases numbered 1, after V lost 3 bases and J lost 0 bases. The CDR3 loop reads CASSEGQVSYEQYF. The CDR3 bases are TGTGCCAGCAGTGAGGGACAGGTCTCCTACGAGCAGTACTTC.

The gene calls are TRBV28 and TRBJ2-3, with D possibly matching TRBD1 (5 bases). Germline V gives CDR1 MDHEN, CDR2 SYDVKM. This CDR3 is 18 amino acids long. Trimming stripped 6 bases from V and 2 bases from J, with 24 bases between. The CDR3 sequence is CASRVGPQGISITDTQYF. The CDR3 coding sequence is TGTGCCAGCAGAGTCGGTCCCCAGGGAATAAGTATCACAGATACGCAGTATTTT.

This clone was counted only a few times. The V gene is TRBV28, the J gene TRBJ1-6, with 8 bases that match TRBD1. Germline lookup yields CDR1 MDHEN and CDR2 SYDVKM. V trimming: 6 bases; J trimming: 15 bases; junction bases outside the gene matches: 4. The CDR3 has 11 amino acids. CDR3 residues: CASSLGTGLHF. The CDR3 DNA reads as TGTGCCAGCAGCTTGGGGACAGGCCTCCACTTT.

V gene TRBV19 combines with J gene TRBJ1-1, with 10 bases lining up with TRBD1. The ends lost 4 bases at V and 4 bases at J; junction bases unmatched: 6. Germline CDR1 reads LNHDA; CDR2 reads SQIVND (reference sequence). CDR3 length equals 15 residues. In nucleotides, the CDR3 is TGTGCCAGTAGTAAAACCCGGGACAGGGGCACTGAAGCTTTCTTT. Residues: CASSKTRDRGTEAFF.

This clone came up a few times. This rearrangement joins TRBV18 to TRBJ2-7; 10 bases fit TRBD1. The germline gives CDR1 KGHSH, CDR2 LQKENI. There are 15 residues in the CDR3. Trimming at V came to 8 bases and at J to 2 bases, leaving 9 bases not matched to a gene. CDR3 sequence (DNA): TGTGCCAGCGCCCGACAGGGACAGGGGACCTACGAGCAGTACTTC. It yields the protein CASARQGQGTYEQYF.

The V call is TRBV18, the J call TRBJ2-2, with a possible D match to TRBD2 (5 bases). The ends were cut back, 1 base at V and 4 bases at J, with 10 bases in the middle. Germline V gene sequence: CDR1 KGHSH, CDR2 LQKENI. CDR3 length: 15 amino acids. The CDR3 coding sequence is TGTGCCAGCTCACCACTCCGTGCGGGCACCGGGGAGCTGTTTTTT. This gives the protein CASSPLRAGTGELFF.

Here the CDR3 reads CASSSRSTGELFF. Written as DNA, the CDR3 is TGCGCCAGCAGCTCCAGGTCCACCGGGGAGCTGTTTTTT. This sequence joins TRBV5-1 and TRBJ2-2; D is ambiguous. The CDR3 spans 13 residues. Trimming took off 3 bases at V and 4 bases at J, with 7 bases between the two ends. CDR1 SGHRS and CDR2 YFSETQ come from the germline V gene.

CDR3 bases: TGTGCCAGTAGTCTTTCCGGGACAGGGGTTTCTCAGCCCCAGCATTTT. Translation gives CASSLSGTGVSQPQHF. V and J are TRBV19 and TRBJ1-5; the match to TRBD1 covers 10 bases. The CDR3 totals 16 residues. After removal of 5 bases from V and 6 bases from J, the junction contained 10 bases not matched to a gene. Germline CDR1 reads LNHDA; CDR2 reads SQIVND (reference sequence).

The genes are TRBV25-1 and TRBJ1-2; 7 bases fit TRBD1. The CDR3 has 13 residues. CDR1 is MGHDK and CDR2 is SYGVNS in the germline V gene. The junction had 8 bases not matched to a gene; V was cut back by 8 bases and J by 5 bases. The CDR3 loop is CASQPTGEYGYTF. CDR3 bases: TGTGCCAGCCAACCCACAGGGGAATATGGCTACACCTTC.

The chain carries TRBV28 and TRBJ1-2; 10 bases map to TRBD1. Trimming cost V 5 bases and J 7 bases; bases outside gene matches: 10. The CDR3 consists of 15 residues. Germline CDR1 and CDR2: MDHEN and SYDVKM. Here the CDR3 DNA reads TGTGCCAGCAGTGGGGGCCGGGACAGGGGACGTGGCTACACCTTC. It is translated as CASSGGRDRGRGYTF.

The chain is built from TRBV5-1 and TRBJ2-7, with 8 bases aligning to TRBD2. Germline CDR1 SGHRS, CDR2 YFSETQ. This CDR3 spans 14 amino acids. V dropped 2 bases and J dropped 7; count of bases not matched to a gene: 8. CDR3 residues: CASSLTSGPWEQYF. CDR3 DNA: TGCGCCAGCAGCTTAACTAGCGGCCCCTGGGAGCAGTACTTC.

This chain links TRBV5-1 with TRBJ2-7; maybe TRBD2 (7 bases). Germline V gene data show CDR1 as SGHRS and CDR2 as YFSETQ. This CDR3 comprises 15 residues. Trimming left V 4 bases short and J 2 bases short, with 16 bases between. The CDR3 nucleotides read TGCGCCAGCAGCCCCTCGGGGGGCTTCACCTACGAGCAGTACTTC. Amino acid sequence: CASSPSGGFTYEQYF. The full variable domain, rest sourced from reference TRBV5-1 and TRBJ2-7, is KAGVTQTPRYLIKTRGQQVTLSCSPISGHRSVSWYQQTPGQGLQFLFEYFSETQRNKGNFPGRFSGRQFSNSRSEMNVSTLELGDSALYLCASSPSGGFTYEQYFGPGTRLTVT.